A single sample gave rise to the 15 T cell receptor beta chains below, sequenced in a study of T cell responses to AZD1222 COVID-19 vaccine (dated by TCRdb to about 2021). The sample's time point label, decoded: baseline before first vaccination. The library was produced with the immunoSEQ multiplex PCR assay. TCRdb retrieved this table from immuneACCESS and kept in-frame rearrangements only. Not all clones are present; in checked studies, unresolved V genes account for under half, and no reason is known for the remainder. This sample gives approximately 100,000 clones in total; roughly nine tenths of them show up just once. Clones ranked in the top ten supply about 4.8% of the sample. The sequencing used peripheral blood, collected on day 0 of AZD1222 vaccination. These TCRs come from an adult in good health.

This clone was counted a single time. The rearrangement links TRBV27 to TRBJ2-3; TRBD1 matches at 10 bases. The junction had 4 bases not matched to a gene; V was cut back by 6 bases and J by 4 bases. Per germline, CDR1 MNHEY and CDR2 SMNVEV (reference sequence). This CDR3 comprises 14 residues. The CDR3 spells CASRLTGGPDTQYF. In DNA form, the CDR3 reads TGTGCCAGCAGATTGACAGGGGGCCCAGATACGCAGTATTTT.

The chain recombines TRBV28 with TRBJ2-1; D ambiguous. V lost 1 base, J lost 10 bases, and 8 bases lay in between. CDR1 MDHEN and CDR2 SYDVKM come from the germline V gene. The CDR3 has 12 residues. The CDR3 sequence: CASSLSGEEQFF. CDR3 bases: TGTGCCAGCAGTTTATCCGGTGAGGAGCAGTTCTTC.

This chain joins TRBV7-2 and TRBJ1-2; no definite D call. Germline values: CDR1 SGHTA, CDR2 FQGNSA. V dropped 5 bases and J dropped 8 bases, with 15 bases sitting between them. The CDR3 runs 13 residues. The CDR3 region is CASSISPVGGYTF. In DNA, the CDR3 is TGTGCCAGCAGCATAAGCCCCGTGGGCGGCTACACCTTC. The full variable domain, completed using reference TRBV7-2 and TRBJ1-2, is GAGVSQSPSNKVTEKGKDVELRCDPISGHTALYWYRQSLGQGLEFLIYFQGNSAPDKSGLPSDRFSAERTGGSVSTLTIQRTQQEDSAVYLCASSISPVGGYTFGSGTRLTVV.

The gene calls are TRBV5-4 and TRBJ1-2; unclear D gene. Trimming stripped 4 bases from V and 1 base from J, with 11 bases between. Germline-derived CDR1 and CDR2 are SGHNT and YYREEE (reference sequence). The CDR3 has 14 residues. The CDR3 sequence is CASSPRAINYGYTF. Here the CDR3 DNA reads TGTGCCAGCAGCCCCCGCGCAATTAACTATGGCTACACCTTC. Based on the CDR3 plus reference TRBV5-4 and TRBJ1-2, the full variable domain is ETGVTQSPTHLIKTRGQQVTLRCSSQSGHNTVSWYQQALGQGPQFIFQYYREEENGRGNFPPRFSGLQFPNYSSELNVNALELDDSALYLCASSPRAINYGYTFGSGTRLTVV.

CDR3 residues: CASRQGWSNQPQHF. DNA of the CDR3: TGTGCCAGCAGGCAGGGTTGGAGCAATCAGCCCCAGCATTTT. This chain connects TRBV28 to TRBJ1-5; the D gene is possibly TRBD1 (5 bases). The CDR3 has 14 amino acids. Germline assignment: CDR1 MDHEN and CDR2 SYDVKM. Trimming shortened V by 6 bases and J by 1 base, and 10 bases separated the two germline ends.

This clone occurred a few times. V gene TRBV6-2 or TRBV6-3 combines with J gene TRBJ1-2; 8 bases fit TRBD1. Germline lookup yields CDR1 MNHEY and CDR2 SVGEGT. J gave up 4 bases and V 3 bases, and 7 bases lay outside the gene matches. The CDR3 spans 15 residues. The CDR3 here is CASSYRTGLGYGYTF. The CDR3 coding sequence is TGTGCCAGCAGTTATCGGACAGGGCTTGGCTATGGCTACACCTTC.

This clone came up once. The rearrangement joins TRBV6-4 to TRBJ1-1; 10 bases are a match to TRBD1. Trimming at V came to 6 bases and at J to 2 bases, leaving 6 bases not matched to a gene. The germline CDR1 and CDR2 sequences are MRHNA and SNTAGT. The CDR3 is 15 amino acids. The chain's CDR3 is CASSKDRGINTEAFF. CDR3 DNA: TGTGCCAGCAGCAAGGACAGGGGGATTAACACTGAAGCTTTCTTT.

CDR3 sequence: CASSIRSGSYEQYF. The CDR3 nucleotides read TGTGCCAGTAGTATACGTTCCGGCTCCTACGAGCAGTACTTC. This chain joins TRBV19 and TRBJ2-7; D not resolved. The CDR3 totals 14 residues. Trimming took off 2 bases at V and 0 bases at J, with 8 bases between the two ends. Germline V CDR1 and CDR2: LNHDA, SQIVND (reference sequence).

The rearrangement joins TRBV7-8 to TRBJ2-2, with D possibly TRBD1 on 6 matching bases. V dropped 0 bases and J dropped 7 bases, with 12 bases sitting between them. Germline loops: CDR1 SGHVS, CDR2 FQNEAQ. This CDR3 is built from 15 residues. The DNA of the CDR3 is TGTGCCAGCAGCTTAGCACAGGGAAGCGGCGGGGAGCTGTTTTTT. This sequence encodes CASSLAQGSGGELFF. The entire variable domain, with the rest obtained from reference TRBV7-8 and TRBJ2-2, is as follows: GAGVSQSPRYKVAKRGQDVALRCDPISGHVSLFWYQQALGQGPEFLTYFQNEAQLDKSGLPSDRFFAERPEGSVSTLKIQRTQQEDSAVYLCASSLAQGSGGELFFGEGSRLTVL.

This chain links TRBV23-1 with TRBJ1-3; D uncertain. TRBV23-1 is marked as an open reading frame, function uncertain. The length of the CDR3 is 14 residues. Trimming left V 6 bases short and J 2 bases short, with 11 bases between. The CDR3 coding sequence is TGCGCCAGCAGAGAGGGCCTGACTGGAAACACCATATATTTT. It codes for CASREGLTGNTIYF.

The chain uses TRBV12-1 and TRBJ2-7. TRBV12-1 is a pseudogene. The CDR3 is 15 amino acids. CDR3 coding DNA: TGTGCCAGCAGCTTCTCCGAAGGGGAGCCCTACGAGCAGTACTTC. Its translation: CASSFSEGEPYEQYF.

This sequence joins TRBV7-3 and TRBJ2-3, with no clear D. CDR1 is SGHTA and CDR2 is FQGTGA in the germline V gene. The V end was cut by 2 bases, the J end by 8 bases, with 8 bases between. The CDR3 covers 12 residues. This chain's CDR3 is CASSLDIGTQYF. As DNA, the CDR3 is TGTGCCAGCAGCTTAGACATTGGTACGCAGTATTTT.

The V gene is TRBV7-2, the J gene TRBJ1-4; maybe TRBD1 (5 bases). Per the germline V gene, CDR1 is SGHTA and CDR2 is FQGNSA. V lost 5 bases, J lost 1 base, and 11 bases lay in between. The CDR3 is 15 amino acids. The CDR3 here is CASSINRLTNEKLFF. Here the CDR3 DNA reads TGTGCCAGCAGCATCAACAGGTTAACTAATGAAAAACTGTTTTTT.

DNA for the CDR3: TGTGCCAGCAGCTCCTCAGTAGCCAAAAACATTCAGTACTTC. Its protein is CASSSSVAKNIQYF. The chain carries TRBV11-3 and TRBJ2-4; D remains unclear. The CDR3 totals 14 residues. Germline CDR1 is SGHNT and CDR2 is YENEEA. The V end lost 4 bases, the J end lost 0 bases, and 7 bases lay between the germline ends.

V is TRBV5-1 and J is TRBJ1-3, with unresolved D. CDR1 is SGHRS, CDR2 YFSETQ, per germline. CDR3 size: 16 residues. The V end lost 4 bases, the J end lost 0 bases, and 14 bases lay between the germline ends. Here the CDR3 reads CASSRSREPSGNTIYF. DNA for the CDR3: TGCGCCAGCAGCCGCTCGAGGGAACCCTCTGGAAACACCATATATTTT. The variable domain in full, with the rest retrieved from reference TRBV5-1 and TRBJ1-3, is KAGVTQTPRYLIKTRGQQVTLSCSPISGHRSVSWYQQTPGQGLQFLFEYFSETQRNKGNFPGRFSGRQFSNSRSEMNVSTLELGDSALYLCASSRSREPSGNTIYFGEGSWLTVV.